The clone carrying this TCR beta chain was counted only a few times. What it binds is unknown. The entry originates in a study of T cell repertoires in cytomegalovirus infection. Findings of the study overall: Dominating the ex vivo response were HLA-C-restricted CMV-specific TCR beta clonotypes.

TCRdb processed the reads anew with MiXCR; each CDR3 protein has one entry. The sample holds roughly 760,000 distinct CDR3 sequences, less than 40% seen once. The CDR3 totals 13 residues. The V end was cut by 3 bases, the J end by 8 bases, with 13 bases between. The sequence came from a human donor in good health (CMV status not recorded). Some clones in this sample may be carry-over from other donors' samples. Sequencing was done on a sample of PBMCs. The chain joins TRBV12-3 or TRBV12-4 to TRBJ1-2, with D perhaps TRBD1 (6 bases). The CDR3 nucleotides are TGTGCCAGCAGTTTCGGGACACTGCGGGGCTACACCTTC. Protein sequence: CASSFGTLRGYTF.